A selection of T cell receptor beta chains follows, all from one sample in a study of shared clonotypes between healthy human individuals. Using immunoSEQ multiplex PCR, the repertoire was profiled, and TCRdb retains in-frame clones only, with some absent. The sample includes under 2.5 million clones, 85% to 95% of them seen just once. The specimen sequenced was naive CD4+ T cells from PBMCs. These receptors all stem from a man aged 18 to 30 in good health. Some clones in this sample may be carry-over from other donors' samples. Both conserved end residues are part of each CDR3. The D gene is left open where the match is weak. Clone sizes are given selectively: once, few, many, or a class where the clone is expanded.

j_gene: TRBJ1-2
v_gene: TRBV5-1
abundance: .
d_gene: .
CDR3aa: CASSLMGTSYGYTF
CDR3nt: TGCGCCAGCAGCTTGATGGGGACATCTTATGGCTACACCTTC

j_gene: TRBJ2-3
v_gene: TRBV28
abundance: .
d_gene: .
CDR3aa: CASTSFLDTQYF
CDR3nt: TGTGCCAGCACCTCTTTCTTAGATACGCAGTATTTT

j_gene: TRBJ2-5
v_gene: TRBV5-1
abundance: .
d_gene: TRBD1
CDR3aa: CASSLTGVGETQYF
CDR3nt: TGCGCCAGCAGCTTAACAGGGGTCGGGGAGACCCAGTACTTC

j_gene: TRBJ2-3
v_gene: TRBV28
abundance: .
d_gene: TRBD2
CDR3aa: CASSLPWELAGGPTDTQYF
CDR3nt: TGTGCCAGCAGTTTACCCTGGGAACTGGCGGGAGGGCCCACAGATACGCAGTATTTT

j_gene: TRBJ2-3
v_gene: TRBV11-2
abundance: .
d_gene: TRBD2
CDR3aa: CASSLDKRGSTDTQYF
CDR3nt: TGTGCCAGCAGCTTAGATAAGCGGGGAAGCACAGATACGCAGTATTTT

j_gene: TRBJ2-7
v_gene: TRBV4-1
abundance: .
d_gene: .
CDR3aa: CASSQDLGGPYEQYF
CDR3nt: TGCGCCAGCAGCCAAGATCTCGGGGGCCCCTACGAGCAGTACTTC

j_gene: TRBJ2-7
v_gene: TRBV5-1
abundance: .
d_gene: .
CDR3aa: CASSLGLVGTYEQYF
CDR3nt: TGCGCCAGCAGCTTGGGACTAGTGGGAACCTACGAGCAGTACTTC

j_gene: TRBJ2-7
v_gene: TRBV13
abundance: .
d_gene: TRBD2
CDR3aa: CASSSEGGTVPWEQYF
CDR3nt: TGTGCCAGCAGCTCAGAGGGAGGGACCGTGCCTTGGGAGCAGTACTTC

j_gene: TRBJ1-4
v_gene: TRBV15
abundance: .
d_gene: TRBD1
CDR3aa: CATSRDLGGGNEKLFF
CDR3nt: TGTGCCACCAGCAGAGATCTCGGAGGGGGCAATGAAAAACTGTTTTTT

j_gene: TRBJ2-7
v_gene: TRBV5-1
abundance: .
d_gene: TRBD1
CDR3aa: CASSPPRTGVDEQYF
CDR3nt: TGCGCCAGCAGCCCGCCACGGACAGGGGTGGACGAGCAGTACTTC

j_gene: TRBJ2-7
v_gene: TRBV6-5
abundance: .
d_gene: .
CDR3aa: CASSYPNTYEQYF
CDR3nt: TGTGCCAGCAGTTACCCCAATACCTACGAGCAGTACTTC

j_gene: TRBJ2-2
v_gene: TRBV9
abundance: .
d_gene: .
CDR3aa: CASSTTGTLNTGELFF
CDR3nt: TGTGCCAGCAGCACCACCGGGACTTTGAACACCGGGGAGCTGTTTTTT

j_gene: TRBJ2-1
v_gene: TRBV7-3
abundance: once
d_gene: .
CDR3aa: CASSVTRSSYNEQFF
CDR3nt: TGTGCCAGCAGCGTTACTAGGAGCTCCTACAATGAGCAGTTCTTC

j_gene: TRBJ2-5
v_gene: TRBV7-3
abundance: .
d_gene: .
CDR3aa: CASSLTRQETQYF
CDR3nt: TGTGCCAGCAGCTTAACTAGACAAGAGACCCAGTACTTC

j_gene: TRBJ1-1
v_gene: TRBV7-3
abundance: .
d_gene: .
CDR3aa: CASSHNSQAPNTEAFF
CDR3nt: TGTGCCAGCAGCCACAATTCTCAGGCCCCGAACACTGAAGCTTTCTTT

j_gene: TRBJ2-3
v_gene: TRBV19
abundance: .
d_gene: .
CDR3aa: CASSRTALTDTQYF
CDR3nt: TGTGCCAGTAGCAGGACAGCTCTAACAGATACGCAGTATTTT

j_gene: TRBJ2-2
v_gene: TRBV25-1
abundance: few
d_gene: .
CDR3aa: CASSDVGGRGRGELFF
CDR3nt: TGTGCCAGCAGTGATGTTGGTGGCAGGGGTAGAGGGGAGCTGTTTTTT

j_gene: TRBJ1-1
v_gene: TRBV20-1
abundance: .
d_gene: .
CDR3aa: CSAGSSEAFF
CDR3nt: TGCAGTGCTGGCAGCTCTGAAGCTTTCTTT

j_gene: TRBJ1-1
v_gene: TRBV4-3
abundance: .
d_gene: .
CDR3aa: CASSQGSGRTEAFF
CDR3nt: TGCGCCAGCAGCCAAGGGTCAGGGAGGACTGAAGCTTTCTTT

j_gene: TRBJ2-3
v_gene: TRBV4-2
abundance: .
d_gene: TRBD2
CDR3aa: CASSPEGTSGFPSTDTQYF
CDR3nt: TGTGCCAGCAGCCCTGAAGGGACTAGCGGTTTTCCGAGCACAGATACGCAGTATTTT

j_gene: TRBJ1-5
v_gene: TRBV2
abundance: few
d_gene: .
CDR3aa: CASSKGETVRNQPQHF
CDR3nt: TGTGCCAGCAGCAAAGGGGAAACAGTACGCAATCAGCCCCAGCATTTT

j_gene: TRBJ1-6
v_gene: TRBV4-1
abundance: .
d_gene: .
CDR3aa: CASSQDGGFSPHF
CDR3nt: TGCGCCAGCAGCCAAGATGGGGGTTTTTCCCCCCACTTT

j_gene: TRBJ2-7
v_gene: TRBV28
abundance: .
d_gene: TRBD1
CDR3aa: CASISPGQGDRYEQYF
CDR3nt: TGTGCCAGCATTTCACCGGGACAGGGGGACCGCTACGAGCAGTACTTC

j_gene: TRBJ2-7
v_gene: TRBV5-4
abundance: .
d_gene: TRBD1
CDR3aa: CASSSLRQGLYEQYF
CDR3nt: TGTGCCAGCAGCTCGTTGAGACAGGGGCTTTACGAGCAGTACTTC

j_gene: TRBJ2-3
v_gene: TRBV4-3
abundance: .
d_gene: .
CDR3aa: CASSQDNRAGYTDTQYF
CDR3nt: TGCGCCAGCAGCCAAGATAATAGGGCGGGGTACACAGATACGCAGTATTTT

j_gene: TRBJ2-5
v_gene: TRBV9
abundance: .
d_gene: TRBD1
CDR3aa: CASSVLTGGDQETQYF
CDR3nt: TGTGCCAGCAGCGTATTAACAGGGGGAGACCAAGAGACCCAGTACTTC

j_gene: TRBJ1-4
v_gene: TRBV27
abundance: .
d_gene: TRBD1
CDR3aa: CASSPDRAYTNEKLFF
CDR3nt: TGTGCCAGCAGTCCGGACAGGGCTTACACTAATGAAAAACTGTTTTTT

j_gene: TRBJ1-3
v_gene: TRBV7-9
abundance: .
d_gene: .
CDR3aa: CASSPSQVPGNTIYF
CDR3nt: TGTGCCAGCAGCCCATCCCAGGTCCCCGGAAACACCATATATTTT

j_gene: TRBJ2-3
v_gene: TRBV5-8
abundance: .
d_gene: .
CDR3aa: CASLAGWGPSVTDTQYF
CDR3nt: TGTGCCAGCTTGGCCGGGTGGGGCCCTTCAGTCACAGATACGCAGTATTTT

j_gene: TRBJ1-1
v_gene: TRBV19
abundance: few
d_gene: .
CDR3aa: CASSIPALDTEAFF
CDR3nt: TGTGCCAGTAGTATCCCGGCGTTGGACACTGAAGCTTTCTTT

j_gene: TRBJ1-1
v_gene: TRBV9
abundance: few
d_gene: .
CDR3aa: CASSVVGQNTEAFF
CDR3nt: TGTGCCAGCAGCGTAGTGGGACAGAACACTGAAGCTTTCTTT

j_gene: TRBJ2-7
v_gene: TRBV27
abundance: .
d_gene: TRBD1
CDR3aa: CASRDRGSGEQYF
CDR3nt: TGTGCCAGCCGGGACAGGGGAAGTGGGGAGCAGTACTTC

j_gene: TRBJ2-1
v_gene: TRBV6-5
abundance: .
d_gene: TRBD2
CDR3aa: CASTLLAGVGNEQFF
CDR3nt: TGTGCCAGCACTTTACTAGCGGGAGTTGGCAATGAGCAGTTCTTC

j_gene: TRBJ2-3
v_gene: TRBV7-2
abundance: .
d_gene: .
CDR3aa: CASSSQGSTDTQYF
CDR3nt: TGTGCCAGCAGCTCTCAGGGGAGCACAGATACGCAGTATTTT

j_gene: TRBJ1-2
v_gene: TRBV28
abundance: few
d_gene: .
CDR3aa: CASSSNYGYTF
CDR3nt: TGTGCCAGCAGTTCGAACTATGGCTACACCTTC

j_gene: TRBJ2-7
v_gene: TRBV28
abundance: .
d_gene: TRBD2
CDR3aa: CASSLTSGVNYEQYF
CDR3nt: TGTGCCAGCAGTTTGACTAGCGGGGTAAACTACGAGCAGTACTTC

j_gene: TRBJ2-1
v_gene: TRBV7-9
abundance: .
d_gene: .
CDR3aa: CASSLGRGAGNEQFF
CDR3nt: TGTGCCAGCAGCTTAGGACGGGGGGCCGGCAATGAGCAGTTCTTC

j_gene: TRBJ2-5
v_gene: TRBV2
abundance: .
d_gene: .
CDR3aa: CASSRGTFSGVYETQYF
CDR3nt: TGTGCCAGCAGCCGCGGCACGTTCTCGGGGGTATACGAGACCCAGTACTTC

j_gene: TRBJ1-4
v_gene: TRBV6-5
abundance: .
d_gene: .
CDR3aa: CASSLGSPEKLFF
CDR3nt: TGTGCCAGCAGTCTCGGATCGCCGGAAAAACTGTTTTTT

j_gene: TRBJ1-6
v_gene: TRBV5-1
abundance: .
d_gene: TRBD1
CDR3aa: CASSSNRGGSPLHF
CDR3nt: TGCGCCAGCAGCTCGAACAGGGGCGGTTCACCCCTCCACTTT

j_gene: TRBJ2-2
v_gene: TRBV5-1
abundance: once
d_gene: TRBD2
CDR3aa: CASSSGLAGGDTGELFF
CDR3nt: TGCGCCAGCAGCAGCGGACTAGCGGGAGGTGACACCGGGGAGCTGTTTTTT

j_gene: TRBJ1-5
v_gene: TRBV15
abundance: once
d_gene: .
CDR3aa: CATSRDRSTYSNQPQHF
CDR3nt: TGTGCCACCAGCAGAGATAGGAGCACTTATAGCAATCAGCCCCAGCATTTT

j_gene: TRBJ2-3
v_gene: TRBV28
abundance: .
d_gene: .
CDR3aa: CASRGNRPGTDTQYF
CDR3nt: TGTGCCAGCCGGGGCAACAGGCCAGGCACAGATACGCAGTATTTT

j_gene: TRBJ2-1
v_gene: TRBV28
abundance: .
d_gene: TRBD1
CDR3aa: CASSRTGARSSYNEQFF
CDR3nt: TGTGCCAGCAGTAGGACAGGGGCACGGAGCTCCTACAATGAGCAGTTCTTC

j_gene: TRBJ2-3
v_gene: TRBV30
abundance: .
d_gene: .
CDR3aa: CAWSVSRGGSTDTQYF
CDR3nt: TGTGCCTGGAGTGTTTCACGAGGCGGGAGCACAGATACGCAGTATTTT

j_gene: TRBJ1-1
v_gene: TRBV15
abundance: .
d_gene: .
CDR3aa: CATSRDRIQGHTEAFF
CDR3nt: TGTGCCACCAGCAGAGATCGAATCCAGGGGCACACTGAAGCTTTCTTT

j_gene: TRBJ2-7
v_gene: TRBV7-8
abundance: .
d_gene: TRBD1
CDR3aa: CASTKTGSGYEQYF
CDR3nt: TGTGCCAGCACAAAGACAGGGTCGGGATACGAGCAGTACTTC

j_gene: TRBJ1-5
v_gene: TRBV27
abundance: .
d_gene: .
CDR3aa: CASSPGPLVQPQHF
CDR3nt: TGTGCCAGCAGTCCCGGGCCTCTGGTTCAGCCCCAGCATTTT

j_gene: TRBJ2-3
v_gene: TRBV7-2
abundance: once
d_gene: .
CDR3aa: CASSLGRTGGTDTQYF
CDR3nt: TGTGCCAGCAGCTTGGGTAGGACGGGAGGCACAGATACGCAGTATTTT

j_gene: TRBJ2-1
v_gene: TRBV7-9
abundance: .
d_gene: .
CDR3aa: CASSEPGPEQFF
CDR3nt: TGTGCCAGCAGCGAACCGGGACCGGAGCAGTTCTTC

j_gene: TRBJ1-1
v_gene: TRBV18
abundance: few
d_gene: TRBD1
CDR3aa: CASSLGQENTEAFF
CDR3nt: TGTGCCAGCTCCCTCGGACAGGAGAACACTGAAGCTTTCTTT

j_gene: TRBJ2-3
v_gene: TRBV29-1
abundance: .
d_gene: .
CDR3aa: CSVVTQPGPADTQYF
CDR3nt: TGCAGCGTTGTCACCCAACCGGGCCCAGCAGATACGCAGTATTTT

j_gene: TRBJ2-5
v_gene: TRBV7-2
abundance: .
d_gene: .
CDR3aa: CASSLSVGAASGGVETQYF
CDR3nt: TGTGCCAGCAGCTTATCGGTGGGGGCAGCTAGCGGTGGAGTTGAGACCCAGTACTTC

j_gene: TRBJ2-3
v_gene: TRBV2
abundance: .
d_gene: .
CDR3aa: CASSAQVRTDTQYF
CDR3nt: TGTGCCAGCAGTGCCCAGGTCAGGACAGATACGCAGTATTTT

j_gene: TRBJ2-2
v_gene: TRBV19
abundance: .
d_gene: .
CDR3aa: CASSSPPRRLNTGELFF
CDR3nt: TGTGCCAGTAGTTCGCCCCCGCGGCGGCTGAACACCGGGGAGCTGTTTTTT

j_gene: TRBJ2-2
v_gene: TRBV7-9
abundance: .
d_gene: TRBD2
CDR3aa: CASSLLRTSNTGELFF
CDR3nt: TGTGCCAGCAGCTTATTAAGGACTAGCAACACCGGGGAGCTGTTTTTT